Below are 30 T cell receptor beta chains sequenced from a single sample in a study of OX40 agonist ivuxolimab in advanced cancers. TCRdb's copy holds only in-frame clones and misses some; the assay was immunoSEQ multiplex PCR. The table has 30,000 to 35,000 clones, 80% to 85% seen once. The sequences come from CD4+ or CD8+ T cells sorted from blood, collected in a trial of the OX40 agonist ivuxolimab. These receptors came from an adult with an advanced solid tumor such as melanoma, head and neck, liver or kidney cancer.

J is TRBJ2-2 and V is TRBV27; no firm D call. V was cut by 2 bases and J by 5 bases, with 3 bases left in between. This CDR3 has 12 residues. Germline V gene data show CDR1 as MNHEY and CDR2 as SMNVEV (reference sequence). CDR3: CASSLVTGELFF. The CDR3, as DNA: TGTGCCAGCAGTTTAGTTACCGGGGAGCTGTTTTTT.

CDR3 sequence: CASSLDVGLTSTDTQYF. In nucleotides, the CDR3 is TGTGCCAGCAGCTTAGATGTGGGCCTCACAAGCACAGATACGCAGTATTTT. The chain uses TRBV11-2 and TRBJ2-3, with unresolved D. CDR3 length equals 17 residues. V was cut by 0 bases and J by 0 bases, with 13 bases left in between. Germline CDR1 SGHAT, CDR2 FQNNGV.

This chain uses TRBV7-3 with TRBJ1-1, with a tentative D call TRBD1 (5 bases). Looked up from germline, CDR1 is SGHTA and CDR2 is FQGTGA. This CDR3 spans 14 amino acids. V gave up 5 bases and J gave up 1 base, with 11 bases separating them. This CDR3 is CASSPGFPNTEAFF. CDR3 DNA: TGTGCCAGCAGCCCAGGGTTCCCGAACACTGAAGCTTTCTTT.

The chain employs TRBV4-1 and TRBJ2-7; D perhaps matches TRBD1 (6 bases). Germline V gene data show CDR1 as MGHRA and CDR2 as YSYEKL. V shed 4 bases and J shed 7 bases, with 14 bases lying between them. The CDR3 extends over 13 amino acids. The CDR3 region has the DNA TGCGCCAGCAGCCCGGGGACGACAGGAGAGCAGTACTTC. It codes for CASSPGTTGEQYF.

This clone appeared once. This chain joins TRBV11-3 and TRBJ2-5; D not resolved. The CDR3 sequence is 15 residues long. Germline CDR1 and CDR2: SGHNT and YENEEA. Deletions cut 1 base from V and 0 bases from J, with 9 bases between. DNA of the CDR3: TGTGCCAGCAGCTTAGGGGGTAGTAACCAAGAGACCCAGTACTTC. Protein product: CASSLGGSNQETQYF.

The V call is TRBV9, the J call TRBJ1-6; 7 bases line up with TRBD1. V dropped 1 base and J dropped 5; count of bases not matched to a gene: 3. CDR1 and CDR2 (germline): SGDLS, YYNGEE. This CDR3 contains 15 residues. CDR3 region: CASSVQGGDNSPLHF. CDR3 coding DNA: TGTGCCAGCAGCGTACAGGGGGGTGATAATTCACCCCTCCACTTT.

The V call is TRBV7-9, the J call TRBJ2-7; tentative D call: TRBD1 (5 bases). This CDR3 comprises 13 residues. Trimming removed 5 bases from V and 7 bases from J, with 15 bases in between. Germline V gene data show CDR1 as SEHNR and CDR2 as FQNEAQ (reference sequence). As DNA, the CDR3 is TGTGCCAGCAGCCCCCCGATGGCAGGGGAGCAGTACTTC. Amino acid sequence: CASSPPMAGEQYF.

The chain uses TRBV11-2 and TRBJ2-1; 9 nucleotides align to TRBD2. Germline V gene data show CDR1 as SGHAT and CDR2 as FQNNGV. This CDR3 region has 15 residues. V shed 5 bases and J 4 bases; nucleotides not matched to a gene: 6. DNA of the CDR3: TGTGCCAGCAGCCCCCTGACTAGCGGATACAATGAGCAGTTCTTC. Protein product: CASSPLTSGYNEQFF.

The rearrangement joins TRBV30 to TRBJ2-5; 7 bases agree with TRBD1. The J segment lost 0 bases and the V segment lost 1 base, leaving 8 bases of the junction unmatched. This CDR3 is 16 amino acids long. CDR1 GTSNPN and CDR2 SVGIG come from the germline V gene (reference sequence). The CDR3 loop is CAWSDVNRGHQETQYF. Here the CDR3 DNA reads TGTGCCTGGAGTGATGTCAACAGGGGCCACCAAGAGACCCAGTACTTC.

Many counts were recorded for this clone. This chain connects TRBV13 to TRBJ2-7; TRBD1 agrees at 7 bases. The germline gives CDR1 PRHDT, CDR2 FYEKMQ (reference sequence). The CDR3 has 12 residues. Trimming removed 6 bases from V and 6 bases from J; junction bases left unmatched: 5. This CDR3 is CASSLTGTEQYF. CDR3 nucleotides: TGTGCCAGCAGTTTGACAGGGACCGAGCAGTACTTC.

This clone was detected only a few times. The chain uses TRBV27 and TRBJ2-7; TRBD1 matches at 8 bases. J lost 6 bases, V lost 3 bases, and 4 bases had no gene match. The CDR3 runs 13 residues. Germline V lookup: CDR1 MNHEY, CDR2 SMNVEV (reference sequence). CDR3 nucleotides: TGTGCCAGCAGTTTTAGACAGGGGACCGAGCAGTACTTC. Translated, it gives CASSFRQGTEQYF.

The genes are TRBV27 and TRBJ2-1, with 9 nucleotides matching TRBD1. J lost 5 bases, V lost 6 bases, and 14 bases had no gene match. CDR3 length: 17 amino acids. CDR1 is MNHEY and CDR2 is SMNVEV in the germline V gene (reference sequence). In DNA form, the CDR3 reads TGTGCCAGCAGACATCTCCCGGGACAGGGCCCCCACAATGAGCAGTTCTTC. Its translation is CASRHLPGQGPHNEQFF.

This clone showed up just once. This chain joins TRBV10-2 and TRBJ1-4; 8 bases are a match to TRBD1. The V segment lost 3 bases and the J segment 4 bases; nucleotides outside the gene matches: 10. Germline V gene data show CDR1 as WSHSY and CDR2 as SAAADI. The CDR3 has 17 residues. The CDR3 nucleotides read TGCGCCAGCAGTGAAGACCCAGGGGGCCGTGGTAATGAAAAACTGTTTTTT. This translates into CASSEDPGGRGNEKLFF.

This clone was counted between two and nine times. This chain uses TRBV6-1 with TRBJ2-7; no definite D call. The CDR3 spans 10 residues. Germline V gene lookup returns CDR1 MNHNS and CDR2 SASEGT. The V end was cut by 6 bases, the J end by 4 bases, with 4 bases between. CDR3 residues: CASREYEQYF. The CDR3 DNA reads TGTGCCAGCAGGGAGTACGAGCAGTACTTC.

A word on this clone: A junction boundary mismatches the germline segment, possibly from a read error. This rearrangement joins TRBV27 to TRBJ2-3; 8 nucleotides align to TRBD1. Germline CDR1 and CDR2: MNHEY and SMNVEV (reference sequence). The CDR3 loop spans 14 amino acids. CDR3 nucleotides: TGTGCCAGCCAGGGGGCCGGGAGCAGAGATACGCAGTATTTT. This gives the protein CASQGAGSRDTQYF.

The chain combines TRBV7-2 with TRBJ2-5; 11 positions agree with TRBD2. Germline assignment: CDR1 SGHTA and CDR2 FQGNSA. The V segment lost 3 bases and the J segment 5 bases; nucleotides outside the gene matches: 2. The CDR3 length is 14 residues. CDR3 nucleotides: TGTGCCAGCAGCTTTAGCGGGAGGGGGGAGACCCAGTACTTC. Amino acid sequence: CASSFSGRGETQYF.

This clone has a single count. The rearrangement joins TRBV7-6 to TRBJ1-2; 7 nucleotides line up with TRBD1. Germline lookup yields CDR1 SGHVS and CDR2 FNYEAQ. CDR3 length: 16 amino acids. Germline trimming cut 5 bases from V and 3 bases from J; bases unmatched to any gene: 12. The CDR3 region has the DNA TGTGCCAGCAGCCCACTCCTGAGGGGGCTGGACTATGGCTACACCTTC. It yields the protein CASSPLLRGLDYGYTF.

The CDR3 loop reads CASSLVGPEQYF. As DNA, the CDR3 is TGTGCCAGCAGCTTAGTAGGGCCCGAGCAGTACTTC. The V gene is TRBV7-9, the J gene TRBJ2-7; no firm D call. Germline loops: CDR1 SEHNR, CDR2 FQNEAQ (reference sequence). The CDR3 loop spans 12 amino acids. V was clipped by 1 base and J by 6 bases, with 7 bases between them.

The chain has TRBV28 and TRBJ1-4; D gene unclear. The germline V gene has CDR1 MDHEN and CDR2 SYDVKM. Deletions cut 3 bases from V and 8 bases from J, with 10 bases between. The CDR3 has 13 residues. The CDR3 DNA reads TGTGCCAGCAGTTTCCGACTTCAAGAAAAACTGTTTTTT. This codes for CASSFRLQEKLFF.

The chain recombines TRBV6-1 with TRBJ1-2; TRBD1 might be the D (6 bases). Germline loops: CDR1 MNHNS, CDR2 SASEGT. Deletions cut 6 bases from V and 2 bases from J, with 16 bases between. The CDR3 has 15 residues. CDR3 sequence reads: CASRARRGTNYGYTF. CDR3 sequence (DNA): TGTGCCAGCAGGGCCCGTAGGGGGACCAACTATGGCTACACCTTC.

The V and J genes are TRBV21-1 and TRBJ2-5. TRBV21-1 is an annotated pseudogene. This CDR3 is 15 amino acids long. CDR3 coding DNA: TGTGCCAGCAGCAAAGTAGCACAGCCACAAGAGACCCAGTACTTC. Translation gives CASSKVAQPQETQYF.

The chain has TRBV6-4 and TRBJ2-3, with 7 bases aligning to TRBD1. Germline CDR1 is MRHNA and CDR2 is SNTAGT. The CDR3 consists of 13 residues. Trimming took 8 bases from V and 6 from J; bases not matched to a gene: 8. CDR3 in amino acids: CASADREIDTQYF. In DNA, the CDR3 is TGTGCCAGCGCCGACAGGGAAATCGATACGCAGTATTTT.

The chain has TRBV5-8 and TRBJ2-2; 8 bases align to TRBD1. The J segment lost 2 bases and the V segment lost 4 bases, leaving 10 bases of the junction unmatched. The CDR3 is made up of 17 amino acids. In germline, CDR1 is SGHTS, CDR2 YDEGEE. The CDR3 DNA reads TGTGCCAGCAGCGGGTTAAAGGGACAGGTTAACACCGGGGAGCTGTTTTTT. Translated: CASSGLKGQVNTGELFF.

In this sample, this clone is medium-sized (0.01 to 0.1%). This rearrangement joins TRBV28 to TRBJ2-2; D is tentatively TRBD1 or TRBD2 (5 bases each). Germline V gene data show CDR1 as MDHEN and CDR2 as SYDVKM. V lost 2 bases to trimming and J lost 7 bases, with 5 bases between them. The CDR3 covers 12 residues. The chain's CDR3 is CASSLGGGELFF. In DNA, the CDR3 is TGTGCCAGCAGTTTAGGGGGCGGGGAGCTGTTTTTT.

The CDR3 region has the DNA TGTGCCAGCAGCTTGGTTCAAGCGGGAGTAGCCAGAGATACGCAGTATTTT. Protein sequence: CASSLVQAGVARDTQYF. This chain joins TRBV7-8 and TRBJ2-3, with TRBD2 identical over 8 bases. J was trimmed by 5 bases and V by 3 bases; bases with no gene match: 13. Germline lookup yields CDR1 SGHVS and CDR2 FQNEAQ. The CDR3 sequence is 17 residues long.

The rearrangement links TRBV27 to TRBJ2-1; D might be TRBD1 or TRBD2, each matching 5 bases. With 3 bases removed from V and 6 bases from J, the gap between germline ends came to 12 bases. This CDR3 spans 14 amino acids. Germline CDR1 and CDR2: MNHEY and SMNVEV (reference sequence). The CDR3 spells CASSFFGGANEQFF. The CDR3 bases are TGTGCCAGCAGTTTTTTTGGGGGTGCCAATGAGCAGTTCTTC.

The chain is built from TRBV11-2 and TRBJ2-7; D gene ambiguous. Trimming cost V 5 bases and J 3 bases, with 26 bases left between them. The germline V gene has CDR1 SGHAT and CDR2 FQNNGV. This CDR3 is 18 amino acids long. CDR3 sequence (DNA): TGTGCCAGCAGCCCGCTAGTTGGCAGGTCGGCCGATCACTACGAGCAGTACTTC. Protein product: CASSPLVGRSADHYEQYF.

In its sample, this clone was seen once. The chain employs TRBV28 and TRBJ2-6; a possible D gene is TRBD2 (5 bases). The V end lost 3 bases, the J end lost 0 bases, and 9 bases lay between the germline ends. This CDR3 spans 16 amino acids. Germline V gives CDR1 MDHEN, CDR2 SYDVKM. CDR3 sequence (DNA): TGTGCCAGCAGTTTCGGGGAAAGCTCTGGGGCCAACGTCCTGACTTTC. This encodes CASSFGESSGANVLTF.

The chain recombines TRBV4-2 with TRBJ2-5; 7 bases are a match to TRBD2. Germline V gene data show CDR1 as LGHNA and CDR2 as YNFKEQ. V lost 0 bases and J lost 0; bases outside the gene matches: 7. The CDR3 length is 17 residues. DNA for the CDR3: TGTGCCAGCAGCCAAGATTCAGCGGGGTTGTACCAAGAGACCCAGTACTTC. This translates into CASSQDSAGLYQETQYF.

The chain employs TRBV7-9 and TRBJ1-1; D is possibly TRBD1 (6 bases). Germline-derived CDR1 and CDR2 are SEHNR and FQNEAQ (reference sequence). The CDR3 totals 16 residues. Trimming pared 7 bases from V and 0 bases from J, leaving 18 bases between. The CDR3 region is CASNPNNRVMNTEAFF. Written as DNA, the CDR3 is TGTGCCAGCAACCCAAACAACAGGGTTATGAACACTGAAGCTTTCTTT.